This T cell receptor (beta chain) was sequenced in a study of T cells in localized non-small cell lung cancer. Whole-study findings and limits: Among blood samples, higher T cell density accompanied longer overall survival.

Libraries were prepared by immunoSEQ multiplex PCR; TCRdb keeps only in-frame clonotypes and omits some of them. Seen here are 100,000 to 150,000 clones, roughly 90% observed once, and the top ten hold 1.7%. The germline CDR1 and CDR2 sequences are MGHRA and YSYEKL. The CDR3 spans 15 residues. V gave up 0 bases and J gave up 0 bases, with 6 bases separating them. Of note for this clone: Its antigen is undetermined.

The chain joins TRBV4-1 to TRBJ1-5; D not resolved. This sample comprised peripheral blood, obtained before any cancer treatment. The TCR comes from a female donor older than 55 with stage I lung adenocarcinoma. In nucleotides, the CDR3 is TGCGCCAGCAGCCAAGAAAGATATAGCAATCAGCCCCAGCATTTT. Its translation: CASSQERYSNQPQHF.